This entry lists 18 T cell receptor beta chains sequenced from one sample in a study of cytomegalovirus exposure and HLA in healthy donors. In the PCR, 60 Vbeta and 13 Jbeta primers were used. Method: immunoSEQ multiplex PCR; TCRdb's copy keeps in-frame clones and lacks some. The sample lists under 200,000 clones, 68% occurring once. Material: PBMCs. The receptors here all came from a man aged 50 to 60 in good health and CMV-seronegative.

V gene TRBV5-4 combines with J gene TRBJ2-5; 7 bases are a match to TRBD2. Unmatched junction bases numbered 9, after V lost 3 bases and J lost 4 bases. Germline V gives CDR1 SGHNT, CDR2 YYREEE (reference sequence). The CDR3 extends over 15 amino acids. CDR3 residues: CASSSGRPGGETQYF. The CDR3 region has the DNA TGTGCCAGCAGCTCCGGGAGGCCCGGCGGAGAGACCCAGTACTTC.

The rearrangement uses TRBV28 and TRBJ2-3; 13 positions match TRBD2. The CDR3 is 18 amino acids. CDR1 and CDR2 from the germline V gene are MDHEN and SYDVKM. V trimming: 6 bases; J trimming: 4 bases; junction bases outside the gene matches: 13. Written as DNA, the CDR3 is TGTGCCAGCAGACCTTTGACTAGCGGGGGGTATCAATCAGATACGCAGTATTTT. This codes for CASRPLTSGGYQSDTQYF. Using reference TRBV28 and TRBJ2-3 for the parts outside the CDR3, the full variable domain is DVKVTQSSRYLVKRTGEKVFLECVQDMDHENMFWYRQDPGLGLRLIYFSYDVKMKEKGDIPEGYSVSREKKERFSLILESASTNQTSMYLCASRPLTSGGYQSDTQYFGPGTRLTVL.

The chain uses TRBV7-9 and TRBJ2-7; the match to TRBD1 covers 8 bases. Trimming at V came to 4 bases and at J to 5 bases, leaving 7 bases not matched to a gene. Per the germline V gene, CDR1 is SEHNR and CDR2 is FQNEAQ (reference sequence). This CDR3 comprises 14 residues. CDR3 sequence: CASSSRTGRNEQYF. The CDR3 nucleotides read TGTGCCAGCAGCTCACGGACAGGGCGGAACGAGCAGTACTTC.

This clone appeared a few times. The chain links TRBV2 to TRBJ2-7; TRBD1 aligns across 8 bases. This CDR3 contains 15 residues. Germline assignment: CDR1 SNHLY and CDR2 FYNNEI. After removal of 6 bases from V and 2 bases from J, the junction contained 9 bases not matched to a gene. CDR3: CASRTTGGIAYEQYF. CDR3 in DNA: TGTGCCAGCAGGACTACAGGGGGAATAGCCTACGAGCAGTACTTC.

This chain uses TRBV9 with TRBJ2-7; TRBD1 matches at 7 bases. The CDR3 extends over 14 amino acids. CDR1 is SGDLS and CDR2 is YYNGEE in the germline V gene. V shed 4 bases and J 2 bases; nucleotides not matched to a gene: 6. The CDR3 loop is CASSPEGQTYEQYF. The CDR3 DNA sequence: TGTGCCAGCAGCCCCGAGGGACAGACCTACGAGCAGTACTTC. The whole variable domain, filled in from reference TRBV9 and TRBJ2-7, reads DSGVTQTPKHLITATGQRVTLRCSPRSGDLSVYWYQQSLDQGLQFLIQYYNGEERAKGNILERFSAQQFPDLHSELNLSSLELGDSALYFCASSPEGQTYEQYFGPGTRLTVT.

The CDR3 DNA reads TGTGCCAGCAGTTCAGCCGGGACTAGCGGAATCTACGAGCAGTACTTC. Amino acid sequence: CASSSAGTSGIYEQYF. This rearrangement joins TRBV28 to TRBJ2-7, with 11 bases aligning to TRBD2. Germline CDR1 is MDHEN and CDR2 is SYDVKM. Unmatched junction bases numbered 8, after V lost 4 bases and J lost 3 bases. The CDR3 loop spans 16 amino acids. The full variable domain, in which reference TRBV28 and TRBJ2-7 provide the parts outside the CDR3, is DVKVTQSSRYLVKRTGEKVFLECVQDMDHENMFWYRQDPGLGLRLIYFSYDVKMKEKGDIPEGYSVSREKKERFSLILESASTNQTSMYLCASSSAGTSGIYEQYFGPGTRLTVT.

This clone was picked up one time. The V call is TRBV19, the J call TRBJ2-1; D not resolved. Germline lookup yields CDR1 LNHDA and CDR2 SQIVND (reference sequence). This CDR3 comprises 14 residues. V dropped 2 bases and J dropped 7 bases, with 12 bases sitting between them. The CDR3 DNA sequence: TGTGCCAGTAGTATAAGACCCCTGCGGAATGAGCAGTTCTTC. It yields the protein CASSIRPLRNEQFF.

The CDR3 reads CASSWGEGGPNSPLHF. The CDR3 coding sequence is TGCGCCAGCAGCTGGGGAGAGGGGGGGCCTAATTCACCCCTCCACTTT. This sequence joins TRBV5-1 and TRBJ1-6, with D maybe TRBD1 (6 bases). With 3 bases removed from V and 6 bases from J, the gap between germline ends came to 16 bases. Germline V gene lookup returns CDR1 SGHRS and CDR2 YFSETQ. This CDR3 has 16 residues.

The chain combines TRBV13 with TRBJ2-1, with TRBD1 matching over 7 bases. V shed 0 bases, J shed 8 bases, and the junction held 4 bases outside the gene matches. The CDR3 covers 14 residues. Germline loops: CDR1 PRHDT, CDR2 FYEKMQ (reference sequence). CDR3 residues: CASSLGQGDDEQFF. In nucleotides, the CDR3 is TGTGCCAGCAGCTTAGGGCAGGGGGACGATGAGCAGTTCTTC.

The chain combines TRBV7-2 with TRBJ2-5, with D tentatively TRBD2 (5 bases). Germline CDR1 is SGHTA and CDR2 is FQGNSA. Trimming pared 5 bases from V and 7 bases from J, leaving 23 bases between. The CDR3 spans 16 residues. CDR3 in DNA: TGTGCCAGCAGCCCGATCGGGTCGAGGGATCTGGTGACCCAGTACTTC. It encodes CASSPIGSRDLVTQYF.

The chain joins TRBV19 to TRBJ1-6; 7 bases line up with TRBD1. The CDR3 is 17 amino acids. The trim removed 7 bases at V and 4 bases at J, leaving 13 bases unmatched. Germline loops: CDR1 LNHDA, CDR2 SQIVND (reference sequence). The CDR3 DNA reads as TGTGCCAGTACCAAATCGCAGACAGGGACTTATAATTCACCCCTCCACTTT. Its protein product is CASTKSQTGTYNSPLHF. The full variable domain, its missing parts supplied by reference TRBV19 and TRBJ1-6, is DGGITQSPKYLFRKEGQNVTLSCEQNLNHDAMYWYRQDPGQGLRLIYYSQIVNDFQKGDIAEGYSVSREKKESFPLTVTSAQKNPTAFYLCASTKSQTGTYNSPLHFGNGTRLTVT.

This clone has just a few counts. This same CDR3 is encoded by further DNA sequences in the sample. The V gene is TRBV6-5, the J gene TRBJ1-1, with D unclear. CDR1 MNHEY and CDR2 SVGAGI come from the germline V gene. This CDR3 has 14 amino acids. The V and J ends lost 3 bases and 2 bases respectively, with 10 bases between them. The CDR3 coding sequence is TGTGCCAGCAGTTATGGGCAGGTCAACACTGAAGCTTTCTTT. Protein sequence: CASSYGQVNTEAFF.

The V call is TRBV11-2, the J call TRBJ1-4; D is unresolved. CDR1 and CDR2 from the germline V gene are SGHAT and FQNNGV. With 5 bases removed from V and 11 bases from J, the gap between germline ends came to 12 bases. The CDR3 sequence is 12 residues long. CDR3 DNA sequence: TGTGCCAGCAGCCCCCGGAGGGAGAAACTGTTTTTT. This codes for CASSPRREKLFF.

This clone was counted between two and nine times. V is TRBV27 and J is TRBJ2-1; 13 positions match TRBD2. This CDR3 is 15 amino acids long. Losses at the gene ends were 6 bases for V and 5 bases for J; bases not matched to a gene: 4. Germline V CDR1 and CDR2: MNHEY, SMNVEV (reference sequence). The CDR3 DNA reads TGTGCCAGCAGCGCCGGGACTAGCGGGGACAATGAGCAGTTCTTC. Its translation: CASSAGTSGDNEQFF.

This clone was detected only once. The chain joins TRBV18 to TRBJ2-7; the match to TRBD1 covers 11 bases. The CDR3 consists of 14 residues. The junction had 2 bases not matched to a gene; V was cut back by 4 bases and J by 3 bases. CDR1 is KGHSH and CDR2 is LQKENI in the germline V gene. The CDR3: CASSRGTGGYEQYF. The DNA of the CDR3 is TGTGCCAGCTCACGGGGGACAGGGGGCTACGAGCAGTACTTC. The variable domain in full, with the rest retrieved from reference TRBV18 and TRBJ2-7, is NAGVMQNPRHLVRRRGQEARLRCSPMKGHSHVYWYRQLPEEGLKFMVYLQKENIIDESGMPKERFSAEFPKEGPSILRIQQVVRGDSAAYFCASSRGTGGYEQYFGPGTRLTVT.

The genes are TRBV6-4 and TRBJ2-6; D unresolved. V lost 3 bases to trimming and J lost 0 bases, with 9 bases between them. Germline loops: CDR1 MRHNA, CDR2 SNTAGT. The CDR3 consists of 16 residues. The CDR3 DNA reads TGTGCCAGCAGTGAAACGAGGAACTCTGGGGCCAACGTCCTGACTTTC. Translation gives CASSETRNSGANVLTF.

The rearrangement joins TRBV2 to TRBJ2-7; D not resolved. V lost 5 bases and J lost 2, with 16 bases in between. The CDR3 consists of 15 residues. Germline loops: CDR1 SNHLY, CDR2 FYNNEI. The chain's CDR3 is CASSYQSSGAYEQYF. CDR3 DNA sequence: TGTGCCAGCAGTTACCAATCTTCAGGTGCCTACGAGCAGTACTTC.

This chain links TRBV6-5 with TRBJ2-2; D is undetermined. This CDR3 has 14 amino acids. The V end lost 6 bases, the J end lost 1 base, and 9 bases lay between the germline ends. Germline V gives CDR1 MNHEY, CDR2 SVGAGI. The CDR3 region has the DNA TGTGCCAGCAGAACCCGACAGAACACCGGGGAGCTGTTTTTT. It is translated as CASRTRQNTGELFF.